The 17 T cell receptor beta chains in this list originate from one sample, sequenced in a study of shared clonotypes between healthy human individuals. TCRdb keeps only in-frame clones here, not all; method: immunoSEQ multiplex PCR. The profile shows about 120,000 clones, 68% of them singletons. Material for sequencing was memory CD8+ T cells sorted from blood. Noted subset: CD45RO+ cells pooled with CCR7-negative TemRA cells. These receptors were collected from a woman aged 25 to 45 in good health.

Of note for this clone: A read error is likely here: a far larger clone is one base away. This rearrangement joins TRBV25-1 to TRBJ2-2; D gene uncertain. CDR1 and CDR2 (germline): MGHDK, SYGVNS. This CDR3 spans 13 amino acids. Between the trimmed V and J ends, which lost 2 bases and 1 base, there was a span of 2 bases. In nucleotides, the CDR3 is TGTGCCAGCAGTGAAGGGAACACCGGGGAGCTGTTTTTT. This sequence encodes CASSEGNTGELFF.

This clone was picked up one time. This chain joins TRBV6-5 and TRBJ2-5, with D perhaps matching TRBD2 (5 bases). Per the germline V gene, CDR1 is MNHEY and CDR2 is SVGAGI. This CDR3 contains 15 residues. Trimming removed 0 bases from V and 4 bases from J, with 12 bases in between. Here the CDR3 reads CASSYSRGSVETQYF. The CDR3 bases are TGTGCCAGCAGTTACTCGAGAGGGAGTGTAGAGACCCAGTACTTC.

This clone was observed a few times. The V call is TRBV19, the J call TRBJ1-5, with D unclear. V gave up 3 bases and J gave up 9 bases, with 9 bases separating them. This CDR3 comprises 12 residues. Germline V CDR1 and CDR2: LNHDA, SQIVND (reference sequence). The CDR3 loop is CASSMSNRPQHF. The DNA for the CDR3 is TGTGCCAGTAGTATGTCGAACAGGCCCCAGCATTTT. The variable domain in full, with the rest retrieved from reference TRBV19 and TRBJ1-5, is DGGITQSPKYLFRKEGQNVTLSCEQNLNHDAMYWYRQDPGQGLRLIYYSQIVNDFQKGDIAEGYSVSREKKESFPLTVTSAQKNPTAFYLCASSMSNRPQHFGDGTRLSIL.

The chain links TRBV27 to TRBJ2-1, with 9 bases that match TRBD2. Germline assignment: CDR1 MNHEY and CDR2 SMNVEV (reference sequence). V was pared by 6 bases and J by 9 bases, with 12 bases of the junction left unmatched. The CDR3 covers 15 residues. DNA for the CDR3: TGTGCCAGCAGCCGTTCGATAGCGGGAGAAGGTGAGCAGTTCTTC. Translated, it gives CASSRSIAGEGEQFF.

The sample holds one count of this clone. The rearrangement joins TRBV25-1 to TRBJ1-4; D is ambiguous. Germline V gives CDR1 MGHDK, CDR2 SYGVNS. The CDR3 covers 14 residues. V lost 3 bases and J lost 6, with 11 bases in between. The CDR3 DNA reads TGTGCCAGCAGTGAGTACAGAGAAGATGAAAAACTGTTTTTT. Protein: CASSEYREDEKLFF.

In this sample, this clone turned up many times. This sequence joins TRBV19 and TRBJ2-1; D remains unclear. The CDR3 length is 12 residues. Germline V CDR1 and CDR2: LNHDA, SQIVND (reference sequence). The ends were cut back, 1 base at V and 5 bases at J, with 3 bases in the middle. The CDR3 sequence is CASSIGHNEQFF. DNA for the CDR3: TGTGCCAGTAGTATAGGGCACAATGAGCAGTTCTTC.

The J gene is TRBJ1-3, the V gene TRBV5-1; no clear D. This CDR3 contains 16 residues. V lost 2 bases and J 0 bases, leaving 12 bases between the germline ends. The germline V gene has CDR1 SGHRS and CDR2 YFSETQ. The CDR3 nucleotides read TGCGCCAGCAGCTTAATAGGGCCGAGCTCTGGAAACACCATATATTTT. Protein: CASSLIGPSSGNTIYF.

The rearrangement links TRBV11-2 to TRBJ2-7, with TRBD2 identical over 13 bases. With 3 bases clipped from V and 3 bases from J, the junction kept 8 bases outside the gene matches. Per germline, CDR1 SGHAT and CDR2 FQNNGV. CDR3 size: 17 residues. The CDR3 region has the DNA TGTGCCAGCAGCTTTCCTTCCGGGACTAGCGGGGTCTACGAGCAGTACTTC. Amino acids: CASSFPSGTSGVYEQYF.

This clone was seen just once. The chain is built from TRBV19 and TRBJ2-7; D is perhaps TRBD2 (6 bases). Trimming shortened V by 5 bases and J by 2 bases, and 10 bases separated the two germline ends. CDR3 size: 13 residues. Germline V gene data show CDR1 as LNHDA and CDR2 as SQIVND (reference sequence). The CDR3 region is CASSFGTAYEQYF. The CDR3, as DNA: TGTGCCAGTAGTTTTGGGACTGCCTACGAGCAGTACTTC.

The J gene is TRBJ2-1, the V gene TRBV7-6; D not certain. The CDR3 is 16 amino acids. V shed 5 bases and J shed 0 bases, with 14 bases lying between them. The germline gives CDR1 SGHVS, CDR2 FNYEAQ. CDR3 DNA: TGTGCCAGCAGCGCTTCCGGGTGGAGCTCCTACAATGAGCAGTTCTTC. Amino acid sequence: CASSASGWSSYNEQFF.

The table lists this clone with many counts. The chain carries TRBV4-2 and TRBJ1-5; 7 bases are shared with TRBD1. This CDR3 has 17 residues. V lost 0 bases and J lost 2; bases outside the gene matches: 7. Per the germline V gene, CDR1 is LGHNA and CDR2 is YNFKEQ. The CDR3 sequence: CASSQDTQGHGNQPQHF. DNA of the CDR3: TGTGCCAGCAGCCAAGACACACAGGGGCATGGCAATCAGCCCCAGCATTTT.

The chain links TRBV6-4 to TRBJ1-1; the D is unclear. Trimming removed 5 bases at V and 5 bases at J, with 12 bases between. The CDR3 has 13 residues. Looked up from germline, CDR1 is MRHNA and CDR2 is SNTAGT. CDR3 protein: CASSLSPLTEAFF. Here the CDR3 DNA reads TGTGCCAGCAGTTTAAGCCCCTTAACTGAAGCTTTCTTT.

The V call is TRBV5-1, the J call TRBJ1-2, with D unresolved. This CDR3 has 15 amino acids. Per germline, CDR1 SGHRS and CDR2 YFSETQ. V gave up 2 bases and J gave up 4 bases, with 15 bases separating them. CDR3: CASSFGSQDPYGYTF. The CDR3 nucleotides are TGCGCCAGCAGCTTCGGGTCGCAGGACCCCTATGGCTACACCTTC. Supplemented by reference TRBV5-1 and TRBJ1-2, the full variable domain reads KAGVTQTPRYLIKTRGQQVTLSCSPISGHRSVSWYQQTPGQGLQFLFEYFSETQRNKGNFPGRFSGRQFSNSRSEMNVSTLELGDSALYLCASSFGSQDPYGYTFGSGTRLTVV.

This clone showed up many times. The DNA for the CDR3 is TGTGCCAGCAGTCAGCGGCGGACAGGACTCTACGAGCAGTACTTC. This translates into CASSQRRTGLYEQYF. The V call is TRBV28, the J call TRBJ2-7, with TRBD1 matching 7 bases. The CDR3 loop spans 15 amino acids. CDR1 is MDHEN, CDR2 SYDVKM, per germline. Trimming removed 5 bases from V and 3 bases from J; junction bases left unmatched: 10.

V gene TRBV19 combines with J gene TRBJ2-3; perhaps D is TRBD1 or TRBD2 (6 bases each). V was trimmed by 4 bases and J by 4 bases, leaving 15 bases between them. The CDR3 sequence is 15 residues long. Germline CDR1 LNHDA, CDR2 SQIVND (reference sequence). CDR3 bases: TGTGCCAGTAGTAAGGGCAGGGGAGGATCAGATACGCAGTATTTT. The encoded protein is CASSKGRGGSDTQYF. Supplemented by reference TRBV19 and TRBJ2-3, the full variable domain reads DGGITQSPKYLFRKEGQNVTLSCEQNLNHDAMYWYRQDPGQGLRLIYYSQIVNDFQKGDIAEGYSVSREKKESFPLTVTSAQKNPTAFYLCASSKGRGGSDTQYFGPGTRLTVL.

The chain couples TRBV10-3 to TRBJ1-2; 7 bases are a match to TRBD1. The CDR3 contains 19 residues. The germline CDR1 and CDR2 sequences are ENHRY and SYGVKD. V was pared by 2 bases and J by 4 bases, with 19 bases of the junction left unmatched. The CDR3 here is CAISEPIHRGDRTPYGYTF. The CDR3 region has the DNA TGTGCCATCAGTGAGCCAATACATCGGGGGGACAGAACCCCCTATGGCTACACCTTC.

The chain has TRBV5-1 and TRBJ2-1; maybe TRBD2 (6 bases). The CDR3 extends over 13 amino acids. V was clipped by 6 bases and J by 5 bases, with 12 bases between them. Germline V lookup: CDR1 SGHRS, CDR2 YFSETQ. DNA for the CDR3: TGCGCCAGCACCCGGGGCGGGGACAATGAGCAGTTCTTC. Translating it yields CASTRGGDNEQFF.